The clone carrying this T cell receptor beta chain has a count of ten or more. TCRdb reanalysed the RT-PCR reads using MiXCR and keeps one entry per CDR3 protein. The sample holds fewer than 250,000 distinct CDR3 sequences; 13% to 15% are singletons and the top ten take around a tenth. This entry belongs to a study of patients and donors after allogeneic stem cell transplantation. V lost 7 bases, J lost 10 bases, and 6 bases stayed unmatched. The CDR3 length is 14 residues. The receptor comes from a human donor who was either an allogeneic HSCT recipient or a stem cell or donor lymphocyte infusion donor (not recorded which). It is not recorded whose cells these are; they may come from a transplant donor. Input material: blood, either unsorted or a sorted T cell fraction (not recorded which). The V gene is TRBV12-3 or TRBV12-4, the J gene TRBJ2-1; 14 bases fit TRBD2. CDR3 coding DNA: TGTGCCAGCACGACTAGCGGGAGGGCCCGGGAGCAGTTCTTC. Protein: CASTTSGRAREQFF.